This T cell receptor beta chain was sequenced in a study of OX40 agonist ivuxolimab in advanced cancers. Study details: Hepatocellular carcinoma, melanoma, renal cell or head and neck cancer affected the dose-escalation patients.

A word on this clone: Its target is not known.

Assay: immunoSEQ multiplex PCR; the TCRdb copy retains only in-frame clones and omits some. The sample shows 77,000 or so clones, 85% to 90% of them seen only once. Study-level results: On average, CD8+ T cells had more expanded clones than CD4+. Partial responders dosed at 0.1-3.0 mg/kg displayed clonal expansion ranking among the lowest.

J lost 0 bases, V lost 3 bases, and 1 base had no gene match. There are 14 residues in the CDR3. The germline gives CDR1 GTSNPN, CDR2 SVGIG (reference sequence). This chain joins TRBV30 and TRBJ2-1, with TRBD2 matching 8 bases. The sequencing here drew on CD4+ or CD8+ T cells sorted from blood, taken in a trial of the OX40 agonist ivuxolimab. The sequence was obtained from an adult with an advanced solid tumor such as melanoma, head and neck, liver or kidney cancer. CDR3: CAWRLAGSYNEQFF. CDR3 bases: TGTGCCTGGAGGCTAGCGGGCTCCTACAATGAGCAGTTCTTC. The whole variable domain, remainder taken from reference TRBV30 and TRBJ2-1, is SQTIHQWPATLVQPVGSPLSLECTVEGTSNPNLYWYRQAAGRGLQLLFYSVGIGQISSEVPQNLSASRPQDRQFILSSKKLLLSDSGFYLCAWRLAGSYNEQFFGPGTRLTVL.